The 25 T cell receptor beta chains listed next were all sequenced from one sample in a study of T-cell memory formation after mild COVID-19. Using its own MiXCR run on the 5' RACE reads, TCRdb lists one record per CDR3 protein. There are about 200,000 distinct CDR3 sequences in the sample; 9.5% occur only once, and 3.5% lies in the top ten. Sequenced input: PBMCs or a T cell subset sorted from them (not recorded which). All receptors come from a man younger than 35 who had mild COVID-19 (a few samples of this study predate the infection). Cell type and time point are not known.

This clonotype came up many times. The V call is TRBV7-2, the J call TRBJ2-2, with TRBD2 matching 7 bases. CDR1 and CDR2 (germline): SGHTA, FQGNSA. The junction had 6 bases not matched to a gene; V was cut back by 5 bases and J by 6 bases. This CDR3 region has 14 residues. The CDR3 sequence: CASSPSGVAGELFF. The CDR3 DNA follows: TGTGCCAGCAGCCCGAGCGGGGTCGCCGGGGAGCTGTTTTTT.

This clonotype was picked up a small number of times. The V gene is TRBV7-2, the J gene TRBJ2-1, with D perhaps matching TRBD1 (6 bases). This CDR3 contains 19 residues. Germline assignment: CDR1 SGHTA and CDR2 FQGNSA. Trimming cost V 5 bases and J 2 bases, with 25 bases left between them. CDR3 in amino acids: CASSPRPSPDRLAYNEQFF. DNA for the CDR3: TGTGCCAGCAGCCCTAGACCTAGCCCTGACAGGTTAGCCTACAATGAGCAGTTCTTC.

V and J are TRBV6-2 or TRBV6-3 and TRBJ2-7, with 10 bases matching TRBD1. This CDR3 comprises 14 residues. The V segment lost 5 bases and the J segment 11 bases; nucleotides outside the gene matches: 12. Germline CDR1 MNHEY, CDR2 SVGEGT. DNA of the CDR3: TGTGCCAGCAGTCCCCGGGGACAGGGGATCGAAAAGTACTTC. It yields the protein CASSPRGQGIEKYF.

The chain is built from TRBV4-2 and TRBJ2-1; 11 nucleotides align to TRBD2. Trimming removed 1 base from V and 7 bases from J; junction bases left unmatched: 9. This CDR3 region has 17 residues. Germline loops: CDR1 LGHNA, CDR2 YNFKEQ. CDR3 DNA: TGTGCCAGCAGCCAAGGATTAGCGGGGGGGGCTGGAAATGAGCAGTTCTTC. It encodes CASSQGLAGGAGNEQFF.

Only a few counts were recorded for this clonotype. The chain recombines TRBV6-1 with TRBJ1-2, with 8 bases lining up with TRBD1. CDR1 MNHNS and CDR2 SASEGT come from the germline V gene. This CDR3 comprises 12 residues. J gave up 6 bases and V 10 bases, and 7 bases lay outside the gene matches. The CDR3 here is CAIRGLGHGYTF. CDR3 nucleotides: TGTGCCATCAGGGGGCTAGGGCATGGCTACACCTTC.

As regards this clonotype: The junction departs from the called germline gene at one end, perhaps through a read error. V is TRBV12-3 or TRBV12-4 and J is TRBJ1-2; D possibly corresponds to TRBD1 (6 bases). CDR3 size: 14 residues. CDR3 DNA: TGTGCCAGCAGTTTAGTCAGGGGTGTGAATGGCTACAACTTC. This translates into CASSLVRGVNGYNF.

The chain joins TRBV27 to TRBJ2-5; 7 bases are shared with TRBD1. CDR1 MNHEY and CDR2 SMNVEV come from the germline V gene (reference sequence). Trimming removed 2 bases from V and 4 bases from J; junction bases left unmatched: 7. CDR3 length equals 15 residues. CDR3 protein: CASSLAGQAPETQYF. The CDR3, as DNA: TGTGCCAGCAGTTTAGCAGGACAGGCCCCAGAGACCCAGTACTTC.

This clonotype has more than one count but fewer than ten. The rearrangement joins TRBV20-1 to TRBJ1-4; 10 nucleotides agree with TRBD1. V lost 5 bases, J lost 10 bases, and 10 bases stayed unmatched. This CDR3 has 14 amino acids. Germline V gives CDR1 DFQATT, CDR2 SNEGSKA (reference sequence). The chain's CDR3 is CSAVSGTGEGKLFF. CDR3 DNA: TGCAGTGCTGTCTCCGGGACAGGGGAGGGAAAACTGTTTTTT.

This clonotype was detected only a few times. V is TRBV9 and J is TRBJ1-1; TRBD1 might be the D (6 bases). The CDR3 loop spans 15 amino acids. The germline CDR1 and CDR2 sequences are SGDLS and YYNGEE. Deletions cut 2 bases from V and 3 bases from J, with 14 bases between. The CDR3 here is CASSVRDIAYTEAFF. The CDR3 DNA is TGTGCCAGCAGCGTTCGGGACATTGCTTACACTGAAGCTTTCTTT.

This clonotype was seen ten or more times. V is TRBV18 and J is TRBJ1-2, with 7 bases identical to TRBD1. The germline V gene has CDR1 KGHSH and CDR2 LQKENI. V lost 1 base to trimming and J lost 8 bases; unmatched junction nucleotides: 7. This CDR3 is 14 amino acids long. CDR3 in amino acids: CASSPQTGFLGYTF. CDR3 nucleotide sequence: TGTGCCAGCTCACCACAGACAGGGTTTCTGGGCTACACCTTC.

This clonotype has ten or more counts. The chain combines TRBV7-9 with TRBJ2-1, with 7 bases identical to TRBD1. The CDR3 extends over 17 amino acids. Germline loops: CDR1 SEHNR, CDR2 FQNEAQ (reference sequence). The junction had 16 bases not matched to a gene; V was cut back by 7 bases and J by 4 bases. Here the CDR3 DNA reads TGTGCCAGCACTCTCAGAGACCGGGGACAGCGATACAATGAGCAGTTCTTC. Translating gives CASTLRDRGQRYNEQFF.

This clonotype occurred a few times. This chain links TRBV4-3 with TRBJ1-6; D might be TRBD1 (5 bases). CDR3 length equals 16 residues. V was clipped by 0 bases and J by 7 bases, with 13 bases between them. Germline assignment: CDR1 LGHNA and CDR2 YSLEER. CDR3 loop: CASSQDAGYENSPLHF. The CDR3 DNA reads TGCGCCAGCAGCCAAGATGCAGGGTACGAGAATTCACCCCTCCACTTT.

The chain joins TRBV7-2 to TRBJ1-2, with D maybe TRBD1 (6 bases). CDR3 length: 16 residues. The V and J ends lost 6 bases and 4 bases respectively, with 21 bases between them. CDR1 is SGHTA and CDR2 is FQGNSA in the germline V gene. CDR3 in amino acids: CASSPRPGDWGYGYTF. In DNA, the CDR3 is TGTGCCAGCAGTCCAAGGCCAGGGGATTGGGGCTATGGCTACACCTTC.

This clonotype was counted ten times or more. The chain recombines TRBV7-9 with TRBJ2-1; no definite D call. The CDR3 contains 15 residues. V lost 7 bases to trimming and J lost 5 bases, with 18 bases between them. CDR1 is SEHNR, CDR2 FQNEAQ, per germline (reference sequence). The chain's CDR3 is CASTVLLPANNEQFF. CDR3 DNA sequence: TGTGCCAGCACCGTCTTACTTCCTGCAAACAATGAGCAGTTCTTC.

The table lists this clonotype with a few counts. The gene calls are TRBV10-3 and TRBJ2-3, with TRBD1 as a possible D gene (6 bases). Germline CDR1 reads ENHRY; CDR2 reads SYGVKD. CDR3 length: 15 residues. V shed 6 bases and J shed 2 bases, with 15 bases lying between them. In DNA, the CDR3 is TGTGCCATCAGCCAAGGACAGACTAACACAGATACGCAGTATTTT. Translation: CAISQGQTNTDTQYF.

The genes are TRBV27 and TRBJ2-7; 8 bases are shared with TRBD1. This CDR3 comprises 15 residues. V was pared by 5 bases and J by 4 bases, with 10 bases of the junction left unmatched. Germline values: CDR1 MNHEY, CDR2 SMNVEV (reference sequence). CDR3 nucleotides: TGTGCCAGCAGTCCCGAGGTAGGACAGGGATACGAGCAGTACTTC. As protein: CASSPEVGQGYEQYF.

J is TRBJ2-3 and V is TRBV6-2 or TRBV6-3, with a tentative D call TRBD1 (5 bases). Trimming shortened V by 1 base and J by 3 bases, and 14 bases separated the two germline ends. The CDR3 totals 16 residues. Looked up from germline, CDR1 is MNHEY and CDR2 is SVGEGT. CDR3 in DNA: TGTGCCAGCAGTTACTTTGCTGGGGCTATAACAGATACGCAGTATTTT. Amino acid sequence: CASSYFAGAITDTQYF.

This clonotype has just a few counts. This chain connects TRBV12-3 or TRBV12-4 to TRBJ1-3; no clear D. The CDR3 consists of 14 residues. Trimming took off 8 bases at V and 0 bases at J, with 11 bases between the two ends. The CDR3 bases are TGTGCCAGCGCGAGCCAAAGCTCTGGAAACACCATATATTTT. It encodes CASASQSSGNTIYF.

This clonotype appeared a few times. The chain employs TRBV2 and TRBJ2-7; D may be TRBD2 (6 bases). In germline, CDR1 is SNHLY, CDR2 FYNNEI. There are 12 residues in the CDR3. Trimming removed 7 bases from V and 2 bases from J, with 9 bases in between. CDR3 amino acids: CASTRLAYEQYF. The CDR3 coding sequence is TGTGCCAGCACCCGACTAGCCTACGAGCAGTACTTC.

In its sample, this clonotype was seen a few times. V is TRBV9 and J is TRBJ1-1; D gene ambiguous. With 1 base removed from V and 2 bases from J, the gap between germline ends came to 6 bases. Per the germline V gene, CDR1 is SGDLS and CDR2 is YYNGEE. The CDR3 is 13 residues long. CDR3 sequence reads: CASSVLSNTEAFF. CDR3 nucleotides: TGTGCCAGCAGCGTACTCAGTAACACTGAAGCTTTCTTT. The whole variable domain, remainder taken from reference TRBV9 and TRBJ1-1, is DSGVTQTPKHLITATGQRVTLRCSPRSGDLSVYWYQQSLDQGLQFLIQYYNGEERAKGNILERFSAQQFPDLHSELNLSSLELGDSALYFCASSVLSNTEAFFGQGTRLTVV.

Only a few counts were recorded for this clonotype. This chain connects TRBV20-1 to TRBJ2-4, with D possibly being TRBD1 (5 bases). V was trimmed by 3 bases and J by 8 bases, leaving 14 bases between them. This CDR3 spans 13 amino acids. Germline V gene sequence: CDR1 DFQATT, CDR2 SNEGSKA (reference sequence). DNA of the CDR3: TGCAGTGCTAGTACAGGATTCGAGTACATTCAGTACTTC. This gives the protein CSASTGFEYIQYF.

The table lists this clonotype with a few counts. This chain links TRBV4-2 with TRBJ2-2, with D possibly being TRBD2 (5 bases). Germline assignment: CDR1 LGHNA and CDR2 YNFKEQ. V was trimmed by 1 base and J by 6 bases, leaving 9 bases between them. The CDR3 has 14 residues. This chain's CDR3 is CASSQGGFAGELFF. DNA for the CDR3: TGTGCCAGCAGCCAAGGAGGGTTTGCCGGGGAGCTGTTTTTT.

This clonotype was seen a few times. The CDR3 nucleotides read TGTGCCAGCAGCCAAGAACGAGGGGGCAGCATTCAGTACTTC. Protein sequence: CASSQERGGSIQYF. V is TRBV4-2 and J is TRBJ2-4; 7 bases fit TRBD1. This CDR3 contains 14 residues. V trimming: 0 bases; J trimming: 9 bases; junction bases outside the gene matches: 5. Per germline, CDR1 LGHNA and CDR2 YNFKEQ.

There are a few counts of this clonotype. This chain uses TRBV29-1 with TRBJ2-7; D may be TRBD1 (6 bases). Germline values: CDR1 SQVTM, CDR2 ANQGSEA. V was trimmed by 4 bases and J by 5 bases, leaving 12 bases between them. The CDR3 is 12 amino acids. CDR3 amino acids: CSVGRGTHEQYF. CDR3 sequence (DNA): TGCAGCGTTGGCAGGGGAACCCACGAGCAGTACTTC.

The sample holds many counts of this clonotype. The rearrangement uses TRBV27 and TRBJ2-1; 12 nucleotides align to TRBD2. The CDR3 is made up of 13 amino acids. Germline assignment: CDR1 MNHEY and CDR2 SMNVEV (reference sequence). J was trimmed by 14 bases and V by 5 bases; bases with no gene match: 7. This CDR3 is CASSPRTSGVEFF. CDR3 DNA sequence: TGTGCCAGCAGTCCACGGACTAGCGGGGTAGAGTTCTTC.